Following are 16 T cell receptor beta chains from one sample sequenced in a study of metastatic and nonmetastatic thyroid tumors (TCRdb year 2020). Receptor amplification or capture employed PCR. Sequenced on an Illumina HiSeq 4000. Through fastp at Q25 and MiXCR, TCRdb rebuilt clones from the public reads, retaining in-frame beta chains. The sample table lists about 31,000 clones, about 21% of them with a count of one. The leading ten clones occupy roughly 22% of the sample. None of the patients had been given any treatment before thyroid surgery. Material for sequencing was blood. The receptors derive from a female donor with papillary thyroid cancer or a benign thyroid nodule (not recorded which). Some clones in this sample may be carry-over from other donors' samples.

The CDR3 here is CASNEDLNTEAFF. The CDR3 DNA reads TGTGCCAGCAATGAGGACTTGAACACTGAAGCTTTCTTT. The V and J genes are TRBV25-1 and TRBJ1-1, with no clear D. Per the germline V gene, CDR1 is MGHDK and CDR2 is SYGVNS. The ends were cut back, 7 bases at V and 0 bases at J, with 9 bases in the middle. The CDR3 sequence is 13 residues long.

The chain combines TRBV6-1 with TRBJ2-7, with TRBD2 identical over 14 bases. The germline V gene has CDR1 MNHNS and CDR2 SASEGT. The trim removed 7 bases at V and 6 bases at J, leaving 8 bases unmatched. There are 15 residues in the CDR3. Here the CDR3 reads CASNKGTSGSIEQYF. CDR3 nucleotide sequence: TGTGCCAGCAATAAAGGGACTAGCGGGAGTATCGAGCAGTACTTC.

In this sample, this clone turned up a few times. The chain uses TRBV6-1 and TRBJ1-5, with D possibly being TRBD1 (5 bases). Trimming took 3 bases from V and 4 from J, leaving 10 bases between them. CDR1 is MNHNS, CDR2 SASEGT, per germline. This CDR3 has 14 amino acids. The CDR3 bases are TGTGCCAGCAGTGAGGGGCCGGAAAATCAGCCCCAGCATTTT. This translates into CASSEGPENQPQHF.

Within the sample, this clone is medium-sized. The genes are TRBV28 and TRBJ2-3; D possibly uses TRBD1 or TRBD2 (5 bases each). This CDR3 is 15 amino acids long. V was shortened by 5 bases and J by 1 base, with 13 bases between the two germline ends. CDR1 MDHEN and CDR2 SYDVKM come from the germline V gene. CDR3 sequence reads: CASSSTRGGTDTQYF. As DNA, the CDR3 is TGTGCCAGCAGTAGTACTAGAGGGGGCACAGATACGCAGTATTTT.

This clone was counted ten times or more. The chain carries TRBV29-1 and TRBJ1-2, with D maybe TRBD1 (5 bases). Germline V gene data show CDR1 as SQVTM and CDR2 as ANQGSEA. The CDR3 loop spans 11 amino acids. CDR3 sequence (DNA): TGCATTACGCGGGGGGGTTCGGGCTACACCTTC. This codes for CITRGGSGYTF.

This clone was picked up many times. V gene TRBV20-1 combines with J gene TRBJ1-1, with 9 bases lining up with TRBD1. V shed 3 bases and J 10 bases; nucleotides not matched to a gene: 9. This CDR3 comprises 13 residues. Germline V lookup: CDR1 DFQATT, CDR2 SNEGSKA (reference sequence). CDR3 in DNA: TGCAGTGCTAGTCCTCGGGGGGACAGGGTAGCTTTCTTT. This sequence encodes CSASPRGDRVAFF.

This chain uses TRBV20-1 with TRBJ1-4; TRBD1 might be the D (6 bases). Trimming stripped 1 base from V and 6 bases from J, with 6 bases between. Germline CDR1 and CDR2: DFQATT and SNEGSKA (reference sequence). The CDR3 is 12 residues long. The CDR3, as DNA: TGCAGTGCTAGAGGGACAGATGAAAAACTGTTTTTT. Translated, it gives CSARGTDEKLFF.

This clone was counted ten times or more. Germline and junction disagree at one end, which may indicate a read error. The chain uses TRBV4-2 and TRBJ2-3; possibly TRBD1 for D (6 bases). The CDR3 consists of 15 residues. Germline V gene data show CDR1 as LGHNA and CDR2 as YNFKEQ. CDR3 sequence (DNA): TGTACCAGCAGCCAAGATCCAGGGGTAACCGATACGCAGTATTTT. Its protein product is CTSSQDPGVTDTQYF.

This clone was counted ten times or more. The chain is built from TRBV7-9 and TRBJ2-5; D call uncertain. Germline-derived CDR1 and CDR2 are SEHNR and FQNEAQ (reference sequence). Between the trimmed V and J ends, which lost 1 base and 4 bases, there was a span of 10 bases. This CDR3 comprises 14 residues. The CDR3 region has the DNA TGTGCCAGCAGCTTAGGGATAACTGGAGAGACCCAGTACTTC. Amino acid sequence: CASSLGITGETQYF.

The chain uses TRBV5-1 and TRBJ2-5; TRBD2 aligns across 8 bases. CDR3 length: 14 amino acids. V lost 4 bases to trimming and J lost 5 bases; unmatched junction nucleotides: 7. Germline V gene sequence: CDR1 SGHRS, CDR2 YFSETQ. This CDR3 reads CASSPGGGLETQYF. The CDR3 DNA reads TGCGCCAGCAGCCCTGGCGGGGGGCTGGAGACCCAGTACTTC.

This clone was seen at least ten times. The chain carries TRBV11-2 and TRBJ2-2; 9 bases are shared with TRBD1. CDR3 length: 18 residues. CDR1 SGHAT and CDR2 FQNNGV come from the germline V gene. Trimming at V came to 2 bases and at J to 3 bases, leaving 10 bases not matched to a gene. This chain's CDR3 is CASSLLGNRGLDTGELFF. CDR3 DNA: TGTGCCAGCAGCTTACTTGGCAACAGGGGGCTTGACACCGGGGAGCTGTTTTTT.

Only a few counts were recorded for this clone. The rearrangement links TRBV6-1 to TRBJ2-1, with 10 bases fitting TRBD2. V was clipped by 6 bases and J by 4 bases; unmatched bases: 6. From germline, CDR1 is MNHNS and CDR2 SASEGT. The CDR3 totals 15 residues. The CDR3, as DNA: TGTGCCAGCAGCGCTAGCGGGGGACCTTACAATGAGCAGTTCTTC. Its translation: CASSASGGPYNEQFF.

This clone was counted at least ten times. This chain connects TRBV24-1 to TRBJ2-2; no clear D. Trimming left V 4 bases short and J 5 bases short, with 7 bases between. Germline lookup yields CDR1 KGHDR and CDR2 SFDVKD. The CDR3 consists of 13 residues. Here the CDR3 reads CATSEVHTGELFF. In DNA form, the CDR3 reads TGTGCCACCAGTGAGGTCCATACCGGGGAGCTGTTTTTT.

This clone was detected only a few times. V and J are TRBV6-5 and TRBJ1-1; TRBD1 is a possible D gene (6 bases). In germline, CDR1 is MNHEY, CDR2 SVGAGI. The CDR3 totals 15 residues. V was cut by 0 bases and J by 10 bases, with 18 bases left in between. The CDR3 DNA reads TGTGCCAGCAGTTACTCAATGACAGGTAGGAACGGAGCTTTCTTT. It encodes CASSYSMTGRNGAFF.

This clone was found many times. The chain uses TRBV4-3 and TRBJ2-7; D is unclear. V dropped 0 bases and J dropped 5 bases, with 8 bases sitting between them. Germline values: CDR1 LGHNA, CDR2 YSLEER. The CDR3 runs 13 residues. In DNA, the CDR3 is TGCGCCAGCAGCCAAGAATGGGAAAACGAGCAGTACTTC. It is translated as CASSQEWENEQYF.

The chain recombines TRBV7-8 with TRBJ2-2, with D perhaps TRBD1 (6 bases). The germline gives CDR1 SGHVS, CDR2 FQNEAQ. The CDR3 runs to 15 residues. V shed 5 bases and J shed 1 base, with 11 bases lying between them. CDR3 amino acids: CASSDIQGNTGELFF. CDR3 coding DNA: TGTGCCAGCAGCGATATACAGGGGAACACCGGGGAGCTGTTTTTT.